A single sample is the source of the 30 T cell receptor beta chains below, sequenced in a study of blood T cell repertoires in COVID-19. This table comes from immunoSEQ multiplex PCR, and its TCRdb copy is limited to in-frame clones, with some not included. Of 300,000 to 350,000 clones listed, approximately 85% are singletons. Material: PBMCs or T cells enriched from blood (not recorded which). Receptor source: a man aged 25 to 45 who had recovered from COVID-19.

At least ten counts were recorded for this clone. The chain combines TRBV19 with TRBJ2-7; 9 nucleotides match TRBD1. The germline V gene encodes CDR1 LNHDA and CDR2 SQIVND (reference sequence). J lost 7 bases, V lost 3 bases, and 7 bases had no gene match. The CDR3 is 14 residues long. CDR3 sequence: CASSIPGQGREQYF. As DNA, the CDR3 is TGTGCCAGTAGTATCCCCGGACAGGGGCGGGAGCAGTACTTC.

In this sample, this clone turned up a few times. The genes are TRBV5-8 and TRBJ2-5, with TRBD1 matching 10 bases. The CDR3 spans 15 residues. CDR1 SGHTS and CDR2 YDEGEE come from the germline V gene. Trimming cost V 2 bases and J 5 bases; bases outside gene matches: 6. CDR3 DNA sequence: TGTGCCAGCAGCTTCCGGACAGGGGGAATCGAGACCCAGTACTTC. Translating it yields CASSFRTGGIETQYF.

This rearrangement joins TRBV6-5 to TRBJ1-5, with D tentatively TRBD1 (6 bases). Germline V gene sequence: CDR1 MNHEY, CDR2 SVGAGI. This CDR3 is built from 16 residues. Trimming left V 0 bases short and J 1 base short, with 10 bases between. CDR3 sequence (DNA): TGTGCCAGCAGTTACTCATACAGGGCCAGCAATCAGCCCCAGCATTTT. It specifies CASSYSYRASNQPQHF.

J is TRBJ1-5 and V is TRBV19; maybe TRBD1 (6 bases). The CDR3 spans 15 residues. The V end lost 1 base, the J end lost 5 bases, and 12 bases lay between the germline ends. Germline assignment: CDR1 LNHDA and CDR2 SQIVND (reference sequence). The CDR3 loop is CASSIARGVYQPQHF. The CDR3 nucleotides are TGTGCCAGTAGTATAGCCAGGGGTGTGTATCAGCCCCAGCATTTT.

The chain combines TRBV2 with TRBJ2-4; maybe TRBD1 (6 bases). There are 14 residues in the CDR3. The germline V gene encodes CDR1 SNHLY and CDR2 FYNNEI. The V gene lost 6 bases and the J gene lost 9 bases, with 18 bases spanning the gap. In DNA form, the CDR3 reads TGTGCCAGCAGCTCATACCGGACAGCTTCCATTCAGTACTTC. As protein: CASSSYRTASIQYF. The full variable domain, its missing parts supplied by reference TRBV2 and TRBJ2-4, is EPEVTQTPSHQVTQMGQEVILRCVPISNHLYFYWYRQILGQKVEFLVSFYNNEISEKSEIFDDQFSVERPDGSNFTLKIRSTKLEDSAMYFCASSSYRTASIQYFGAGTRLSVL.

This clone was detected a few times. The chain employs TRBV4-2 and TRBJ1-1, with D maybe TRBD1 (6 bases). The CDR3 is 14 amino acids. Trimming took 6 bases from V and 0 from J, leaving 11 bases between them. Germline CDR1 and CDR2: LGHNA and YNFKEQ. The CDR3 sequence is CASRGQSMNTEAFF. CDR3 sequence (DNA): TGTGCCAGCAGAGGACAGTCCATGAACACTGAAGCTTTCTTT.

The chain combines TRBV5-1 with TRBJ1-6; TRBD1 aligns across 9 bases. This CDR3 has 16 residues. J was trimmed by 14 bases and V by 1 base; bases with no gene match: 13. Germline CDR1 is SGHRS and CDR2 is YFSETQ. The CDR3 nucleotides read TGCGCCAGCAGCTTGAAGTCTCGGAACGGGGACAGGGCCCTCCACTTT. Protein sequence: CASSLKSRNGDRALHF.

The chain links TRBV13 to TRBJ2-3; no reliable D call. The CDR3 loop spans 17 amino acids. Germline assignment: CDR1 PRHDT and CDR2 FYEKMQ (reference sequence). The ends were cut back, 5 bases at V and 2 bases at J, with 20 bases in the middle. The CDR3 nucleotides are TGTGCCAGCAGCAACCCCAGGAATGAGAAAACCACAGATACGCAGTATTTT. It yields the protein CASSNPRNEKTTDTQYF.

The gene calls are TRBV30 and TRBJ2-3; D may be TRBD2 (7 bases). The CDR3 is 17 amino acids. Germline values: CDR1 GTSNPN, CDR2 SVGIG (reference sequence). The V and J ends lost 6 bases and 0 bases respectively, with 22 bases between them. The CDR3, as DNA: TGTGCCTGTCAAAAAGGGGGGCTAGCGGCTAGCACAGATACGCAGTATTTT. Translated: CACQKGGLAASTDTQYF.

In this sample, this clone turned up a few times. CDR3 DNA sequence: TGTGCCACCAGTGACCATACAAGAAAGGGGACTGAAGCTTTCTTT. Protein product: CATSDHTRKGTEAFF. This sequence joins TRBV24-1 and TRBJ1-1, with D perhaps matching TRBD1 (5 bases). In germline, CDR1 is KGHDR, CDR2 SFDVKD. The germline V and J ends were trimmed by 4 bases and 5 bases, with 16 bases remaining between them. CDR3 length: 15 residues.

V and J are TRBV5-1 and TRBJ1-4; 9 bases are a match to TRBD1. J was trimmed by 7 bases and V by 4 bases; bases with no gene match: 5. The V gene's germline CDR1 is SGHRS and CDR2 YFSETQ. The CDR3 extends over 14 amino acids. CDR3 amino acids: CASSPGTGPEKLFF. In DNA, the CDR3 is TGCGCCAGCAGCCCCGGGACAGGGCCTGAAAAACTGTTTTTT.

The CDR3 coding sequence is TGTGCCAGCAGCCGGGACAGGGGCTGGTCGAACGGCTACACCTTC. This encodes CASSRDRGWSNGYTF. The chain couples TRBV7-8 to TRBJ1-2; TRBD1 matches 10 bases. Per germline, CDR1 SGHVS and CDR2 FQNEAQ. The CDR3 length is 15 residues. V was clipped by 5 bases and J by 8 bases; unmatched bases: 11.

V usage is TRBV7-9 and J usage is TRBJ2-7; D not certain. Germline V lookup: CDR1 SEHNR, CDR2 FQNEAQ (reference sequence). V was trimmed by 5 bases and J by 0 bases, leaving 14 bases between them. This CDR3 is 15 amino acids long. In DNA, the CDR3 is TGTGCCAGCAGCCCAGACGCCAGGCCCTCCTACGAGCAGTACTTC. This encodes CASSPDARPSYEQYF.

The chain links TRBV4-1 to TRBJ2-1; perhaps TRBD2 as D (7 bases). V lost 1 base to trimming and J lost 4 bases, with 11 bases between them. This CDR3 contains 15 residues. Germline CDR1 and CDR2: MGHRA and YSYEKL. The CDR3 sequence: CASSQGGGPYNEQFF. The CDR3 DNA sequence: TGCGCCAGCAGCCAAGGGGGGGGGCCGTACAATGAGCAGTTCTTC.

V gene TRBV2 combines with J gene TRBJ1-2; possible D gene TRBD1, 5 bases. CDR1 and CDR2 from the germline V gene are SNHLY and FYNNEI. Deletions cut 5 bases from V and 6 bases from J, with 10 bases between. The CDR3 extends over 12 amino acids. Written as DNA, the CDR3 is TGTGCCAGCAGTAGACAGCTCGATGGCTACACCTTC. Translating it yields CASSRQLDGYTF.

The chain couples TRBV19 to TRBJ1-1; D unclear. In germline, CDR1 is LNHDA, CDR2 SQIVND (reference sequence). V lost 1 base and J lost 1, with 4 bases in between. This CDR3 comprises 13 residues. CDR3 DNA: TGTGCCAGTAGTATAGTCAAGAACACTGAAGCTTTCTTT. Translating it yields CASSIVKNTEAFF.

The chain couples TRBV19 to TRBJ2-2; TRBD1 matches 9 bases. CDR3 length: 17 amino acids. The germline V gene encodes CDR1 LNHDA and CDR2 SQIVND (reference sequence). Trimming cost V 3 bases and J 2 bases; bases outside gene matches: 7. CDR3 sequence (DNA): TGTGCCAGTAGTATTCTGATGGACAGGGGAAACACCGGGGAGCTGTTTTTT. It is translated as CASSILMDRGNTGELFF.

This chain uses TRBV12-5 with TRBJ1-5; TRBD1 might be the D (6 bases). CDR1 and CDR2 (germline): LGHNT, FRNRAP. The CDR3 consists of 14 residues. Between the trimmed V and J ends, which lost 6 bases and 4 bases, there was a span of 13 bases. The CDR3 here is CASGQTQGNQPQHF. The CDR3 nucleotides read TGTGCTAGTGGCCAGACACAGGGAAATCAGCCCCAGCATTTT.

V gene TRBV6-2 or TRBV6-3 combines with J gene TRBJ2-7; perhaps TRBD1 as D (6 bases). Germline lookup yields CDR1 MNHEY and CDR2 SVGEGT. The CDR3 is 11 residues long. Trimming cost V 2 bases and J 9 bases, with 8 bases left between them. The CDR3 here is CASSYGRGQYF. CDR3 DNA sequence: TGTGCCAGCAGTTACGGCAGGGGGCAGTACTTC.

This sequence joins TRBV30 and TRBJ1-3; D is undetermined. CDR1 is GTSNPN, CDR2 SVGIG, per germline (reference sequence). The CDR3 length is 16 residues. The V end lost 1 base, the J end lost 5 bases, and 18 bases lay between the germline ends. CDR3 in DNA: TGTGCCTGGAGTGCCCAATCGGAAAGACTCCGAAACACCATATATTTT. Translating it yields CAWSAQSERLRNTIYF.

The chain combines TRBV4-1 with TRBJ1-6; 8 nucleotides agree with TRBD1. This CDR3 has 16 residues. V gave up 0 bases and J gave up 6 bases; unmatched junction bases: 4. Germline V CDR1 and CDR2: MGHRA, YSYEKL. For the CDR3, the DNA is TGCGCCAGCAGCCAAGATGGCAGGGGGCTTAATTCACCCCTCCACTTT. This gives the protein CASSQDGRGLNSPLHF.

The rearrangement joins TRBV19 to TRBJ2-3, with 7 nucleotides matching TRBD1. Germline lookup yields CDR1 LNHDA and CDR2 SQIVND (reference sequence). The CDR3 extends over 18 amino acids. The trim removed 8 bases at V and 2 bases at J, leaving 19 bases unmatched. In DNA, the CDR3 is TGTGCCAGTTCTTCTCTACCGGGACAGCTAAGAGCCACAGATACGCAGTATTTT. This gives the protein CASSSLPGQLRATDTQYF. The full variable domain, in which reference TRBV19 and TRBJ2-3 provide the parts outside the CDR3, is DGGITQSPKYLFRKEGQNVTLSCEQNLNHDAMYWYRQDPGQGLRLIYYSQIVNDFQKGDIAEGYSVSREKKESFPLTVTSAQKNPTAFYLCASSSLPGQLRATDTQYFGPGTRLTVL.

The V gene is TRBV3-1 (or the pseudogene TRBV3-2), the J gene TRBJ1-2; 12 bases align to TRBD1. The CDR3 has 17 residues. V dropped 4 bases and J dropped 6; count of bases not matched to a gene: 12. In germline, CDR1 is LGHDT, CDR2 YNNKEL (reference sequence). CDR3 amino acids: CASSLRDRGHFGNGYTF. CDR3 in DNA: TGTGCCAGCAGCCTTCGGGACAGGGGGCATTTTGGGAATGGCTACACCTTC.

This clone came up a few times. The chain joins TRBV9 to TRBJ1-3; no firm D call. Trimming cost V 4 bases and J 3 bases, with 8 bases left between them. Per the germline V gene, CDR1 is SGDLS and CDR2 is YYNGEE. The CDR3 sequence is 13 residues long. CDR3 region: CASSSADGNTIYF. In DNA, the CDR3 is TGTGCCAGCAGCAGCGCCGATGGAAACACCATATATTTT.

The V gene is TRBV11-1, the J gene TRBJ1-2; 8 nucleotides line up with TRBD1. Unmatched junction bases numbered 2, after V lost 2 bases and J lost 3 bases. The V gene's germline CDR1 is SGHAT and CDR2 FQDESV (reference sequence). The CDR3 has 14 residues. The CDR3 DNA follows: TGTGCCAGCAGCTTAAGGACAGGGTACTATGGCTACACCTTC. Its protein is CASSLRTGYYGYTF.

This clone occurred once. The genes are TRBV5-4 and TRBJ1-5; D is undetermined. Deletions cut 0 bases from V and 5 bases from J, with 6 bases between. CDR3 length equals 13 residues. Germline CDR1 SGHNT, CDR2 YYREEE (reference sequence). The CDR3 DNA follows: TGTGCCAGCAGCTTGGGCAGCGATCAGCCCCAGCATTTT. It encodes CASSLGSDQPQHF.

The DNA for the CDR3 is TGTGCCAGTAGACTTACAGGGGTGTCTGAAGCTTTCTTT. It yields the protein CASRLTGVSEAFF. This chain joins TRBV19 and TRBJ1-1; 7 bases match TRBD1. This CDR3 region has 13 residues. V shed 6 bases and J 6 bases; nucleotides not matched to a gene: 7. Germline CDR1 reads LNHDA; CDR2 reads SQIVND (reference sequence).

The count of this clone is one. The chain employs TRBV12-3 or TRBV12-4 and TRBJ1-4; D gene unclear. V lost 3 bases to trimming and J lost 5 bases, with 4 bases between them. The CDR3 has 12 residues. The CDR3 sequence is CASSFRNEKLFF. The DNA for the CDR3 is TGTGCCAGCAGTTTCCGGAATGAAAAACTGTTTTTT.

This chain joins TRBV4-2 and TRBJ1-1; no firm D call. The CDR3 spans 15 residues. Trimming removed 1 base at V and 1 base at J, with 10 bases between. In germline, CDR1 is LGHNA, CDR2 YNFKEQ. CDR3 in amino acids: CASSQGGAGNTEAFF. The CDR3 DNA is TGTGCCAGCAGCCAAGGCGGTGCGGGGAACACTGAAGCTTTCTTT.

V usage is TRBV4-2 and J usage is TRBJ1-4; TRBD1 agrees at 9 bases. CDR3 size: 15 residues. After removal of 3 bases from V and 6 bases from J, the junction contained 5 bases not matched to a gene. Germline loops: CDR1 LGHNA, CDR2 YNFKEQ. CDR3 sequence: CASSQQRQGDEKLFF. The CDR3 DNA follows: TGTGCCAGCAGCCAGCAACGACAGGGGGATGAAAAACTGTTTTTT.